Listed here are 30 T cell receptor beta chains from one sample, sequenced in a study of shared clonotypes between healthy human individuals. TCRdb keeps only in-frame clones here, not all; method: immunoSEQ multiplex PCR. The table shows about 2.5 million clones, with about 90% occurring only once. The sequenced sample was naive CD4+ T cells from PBMCs. The subset was: CD45RA+ positively selected. These receptor sequences come from a man in his late teens or twenties in good health. Some clones in this sample may be carry-over from other donors' samples.

This chain connects TRBV19 to TRBJ2-1, with 12 bases aligning to TRBD2. Germline values: CDR1 LNHDA, CDR2 SQIVND (reference sequence). Trimming removed 6 bases from V and 1 base from J; junction bases left unmatched: 4. The CDR3 extends over 16 amino acids. The CDR3, as DNA: TGTGCCAGTAGGAGGACTAGCGGGAAATCCTACAATGAGCAGTTCTTC. Protein sequence: CASRRTSGKSYNEQFF. Combining the CDR3 with reference TRBV19 and TRBJ2-1 gives the whole variable domain DGGITQSPKYLFRKEGQNVTLSCEQNLNHDAMYWYRQDPGQGLRLIYYSQIVNDFQKGDIAEGYSVSREKKESFPLTVTSAQKNPTAFYLCASRRTSGKSYNEQFFGPGTRLTVL.

The CDR3: CASSLNRAYEQYF. The CDR3 DNA reads TGTGCCAGCAGCTTAAACCGAGCCTACGAGCAGTACTTC. This sequence joins TRBV7-6 and TRBJ2-7; D not resolved. The germline V and J ends were trimmed by 2 bases and 2 bases, with 7 bases remaining between them. Germline V lookup: CDR1 SGHVS, CDR2 FNYEAQ. The CDR3 is 13 amino acids.

This clone has only one observation. The V gene is TRBV6-4, the J gene TRBJ2-1; TRBD1 aligns across 8 bases. CDR1 MRHNA and CDR2 SNTAGT come from the germline V gene. This CDR3 is built from 19 residues. J was trimmed by 8 bases and V by 6 bases; bases with no gene match: 24. The CDR3: CASRREGSPWTGTDHEQFF. The CDR3, as DNA: TGTGCCAGCAGGAGGGAAGGGTCCCCTTGGACAGGGACCGACCATGAGCAGTTCTTC.

This rearrangement joins TRBV5-1 to TRBJ2-5, with 10 nucleotides matching TRBD1. V gave up 4 bases and J gave up 5 bases; unmatched junction bases: 8. The CDR3 extends over 15 amino acids. CDR1 is SGHRS and CDR2 is YFSETQ in the germline V gene. This chain's CDR3 is CASSPSTGGRETQYF. The CDR3 DNA follows: TGCGCCAGCAGCCCATCGACAGGGGGCCGGGAGACCCAGTACTTC.

The V and J genes are TRBV4-2 and TRBJ1-5; 7 nucleotides line up with TRBD1. CDR3 length: 16 residues. Losses at the gene ends were 1 base for V and 6 bases for J; bases not matched to a gene: 9. CDR1 is LGHNA, CDR2 YNFKEQ, per germline. The CDR3 DNA sequence: TGTGCCAGCAGCCAAGGACCCGACAGGGAGGGTCAGCCCCAGCATTTT. Amino acid sequence: CASSQGPDREGQPQHF.

The chain is built from TRBV27 and TRBJ2-3, with TRBD2 matching over 8 bases. V gave up 8 bases and J gave up 0 bases; unmatched junction bases: 7. Per the germline V gene, CDR1 is MNHEY and CDR2 is SMNVEV (reference sequence). The length of the CDR3 is 15 residues. The CDR3 DNA follows: TGTGCCAGCTCCCCTGGCGGGAGGAGCACAGATACGCAGTATTTT. Encoded protein: CASSPGGRSTDTQYF.

The rearrangement joins TRBV5-6 to TRBJ2-5; TRBD1 agrees at 12 bases. J lost 5 bases, V lost 7 bases, and 9 bases had no gene match. The CDR3 sequence is 15 residues long. Germline CDR1 SGHDT, CDR2 YYEEEE. The CDR3 nucleotides read TGTGCCAGCGCGTCCCGGGACAGGGGGCGGGAGACCCAGTACTTC. This encodes CASASRDRGRETQYF.

To note about this clone: Other DNA sequences from this sample encode an identical CDR3 as well. This chain connects TRBV9 to TRBJ2-2; a weak D match, TRBD1 (5 bases). The CDR3 length is 15 residues. The germline gives CDR1 SGDLS, CDR2 YYNGEE. V was trimmed by 0 bases and J by 5 bases, leaving 11 bases between them. CDR3 amino acids: CASSVVAGNTGELFF. The CDR3 coding sequence is TGTGCCAGCAGCGTAGTGGCAGGGAATACCGGGGAGCTGTTTTTT.

This chain uses TRBV18 with TRBJ2-7; TRBD1 agrees at 10 bases. CDR3 length equals 18 residues. Germline V lookup: CDR1 KGHSH, CDR2 LQKENI. Germline trimming cut 6 bases from V and 3 bases from J; bases unmatched to any gene: 17. The CDR3 region is CASSTDRGKDYQNYEQYF. The CDR3, as DNA: TGTGCCAGCTCGACGGACAGGGGGAAAGACTACCAAAACTACGAGCAGTACTTC. The variable domain in full, with the rest retrieved from reference TRBV18 and TRBJ2-7, is NAGVMQNPRHLVRRRGQEARLRCSPMKGHSHVYWYRQLPEEGLKFMVYLQKENIIDESGMPKERFSAEFPKEGPSILRIQQVVRGDSAAYFCASSTDRGKDYQNYEQYFGPGTRLTVT.

Regarding this clone: Within the sample, other DNA sequences also encode this same CDR3. The chain uses TRBV28 and TRBJ1-1, with D possibly being TRBD1 (6 bases). CDR1 and CDR2 (germline): MDHEN, SYDVKM. The CDR3 length is 14 residues. Trimming removed 3 bases at V and 1 base at J, with 9 bases between. In nucleotides, the CDR3 is TGTGCCAGCAGTTTGACACAGGGGAACACTGAAGCTTTCTTT. Encoded protein: CASSLTQGNTEAFF.

J is TRBJ2-7 and V is TRBV5-1; 9 bases fit TRBD1. Germline V CDR1 and CDR2: SGHRS, YFSETQ. Trimming cost V 4 bases and J 3 bases; bases outside gene matches: 8. The CDR3 is 15 amino acids. CDR3 sequence reads: CASSLTPGQGYEQYF. DNA for the CDR3: TGCGCCAGCAGCCTAACCCCGGGACAGGGCTACGAGCAGTACTTC. The variable domain in full, with the rest retrieved from reference TRBV5-1 and TRBJ2-7, is KAGVTQTPRYLIKTRGQQVTLSCSPISGHRSVSWYQQTPGQGLQFLFEYFSETQRNKGNFPGRFSGRQFSNSRSEMNVSTLELGDSALYLCASSLTPGQGYEQYFGPGTRLTVT.

The chain employs TRBV4-3 and TRBJ1-2; no reliable D call. V lost 1 base and J lost 1, with 7 bases in between. CDR1 and CDR2 from the germline V gene are LGHNA and YSLEER. The CDR3 runs to 14 residues. The CDR3 coding sequence is TGCGCCAGCAGCCAAGCCCCCGATAACTATGGCTACACCTTC. Amino acid sequence: CASSQAPDNYGYTF.

The rearrangement joins TRBV7-2 to TRBJ2-7; 7 positions agree with TRBD2. The germline V gene encodes CDR1 SGHTA and CDR2 FQGNSA. Trimming removed 1 base from V and 6 bases from J; junction bases left unmatched: 6. The CDR3 contains 14 residues. The CDR3, as DNA: TGTGCCAGCAGCTTAGTCGGACTAGGCCGCGAGCAGTACTTC. This sequence encodes CASSLVGLGREQYF.

The V gene is TRBV18, the J gene TRBJ1-3; unclear D gene. This CDR3 is built from 13 residues. Trimming removed 1 base from V and 11 bases from J, with 12 bases in between. The germline gives CDR1 KGHSH, CDR2 LQKENI. In DNA, the CDR3 is TGTGCCAGCTCACCACAAGACCGCACGCCCATATATTTT. Encoded protein: CASSPQDRTPIYF.

The chain recombines TRBV6-1 with TRBJ2-1; 14 bases line up with TRBD2. V was clipped by 4 bases and J by 9 bases; unmatched bases: 14. This CDR3 has 18 residues. From germline, CDR1 is MNHNS and CDR2 SASEGT. For the CDR3, the DNA is TGTGCCAGCAGTGGATCCCCGGGACTAGCGGGAGACAGTACTGAGCAGTTCTTC. Translation gives CASSGSPGLAGDSTEQFF.

This chain connects TRBV14 to TRBJ1-2; D is unclear. The CDR3 is 17 amino acids. Per the germline V gene, CDR1 is SGHDN and CDR2 is FVKESK. V lost 4 bases and J lost 4, with 22 bases in between. CDR3 DNA sequence: TGTGCCAGCAGCCGACAAACGGTCCGGGATTGGACCTATGGCTACACCTTC. Translated, it gives CASSRQTVRDWTYGYTF.

This rearrangement joins TRBV6-5 to TRBJ2-2; unclear D gene. Between the trimmed V and J ends, which lost 2 bases and 9 bases, there was a span of 13 bases. Germline assignment: CDR1 MNHEY and CDR2 SVGAGI. This CDR3 is built from 14 residues. The CDR3 coding sequence is TGTGCCAGCAGTTACCTAATGACTCGGCGGGAGCTGTTTTTT. Amino acids: CASSYLMTRRELFF.

This chain links TRBV7-8 with TRBJ1-4, with 7 nucleotides matching TRBD1. The CDR3 contains 16 residues. The junction had 10 bases not matched to a gene; V was cut back by 5 bases and J by 4 bases. The germline V gene encodes CDR1 SGHVS and CDR2 FQNEAQ. CDR3 sequence: CASSPNVQGNNEKLFF. DNA for the CDR3: TGTGCCAGCAGCCCCAACGTACAGGGGAATAATGAAAAACTGTTTTTT.

The chain is built from TRBV19 and TRBJ2-1; 13 nucleotides match TRBD2. Trimming removed 2 bases from V and 7 bases from J; junction bases left unmatched: 8. The CDR3 consists of 17 residues. From germline, CDR1 is LNHDA and CDR2 SQIVND (reference sequence). The CDR3 nucleotides read TGTGCCAGTAGTATAAGGACTAGCGGGAGTCGTGAGAATGAGCAGTTCTTC. It encodes CASSIRTSGSRENEQFF.

V and J are TRBV28 and TRBJ1-4; 9 bases agree with TRBD1. CDR3 length: 15 residues. J was trimmed by 7 bases and V by 4 bases; bases with no gene match: 7. The germline CDR1 and CDR2 sequences are MDHEN and SYDVKM. The CDR3: CASSSTGGGTEKLFF. CDR3 in DNA: TGTGCCAGCAGTTCCACAGGGGGCGGGACTGAAAAACTGTTTTTT.

The genes are TRBV4-1 and TRBJ2-5; maybe TRBD1 (7 bases). CDR3 length equals 16 residues. Trimming cost V 1 base and J 5 bases, with 17 bases left between them. CDR1 and CDR2 from the germline V gene are MGHRA and YSYEKL. The CDR3 DNA is TGCGCCAGCAGCCAAGGGCGAGGAGGGGGCGTCGAGACCCAGTACTTC. Translating it yields CASSQGRGGGVETQYF.

V and J are TRBV15 and TRBJ2-5; no clear D gene. CDR3 length: 17 amino acids. V was pared by 5 bases and J by 5 bases, with 24 bases between. In germline, CDR1 is LNHNV, CDR2 YYDKDF (reference sequence). The CDR3 region is CATSGRRQRLTEETQYF. The CDR3 DNA reads TGTGCCACCAGCGGCCGACGCCAGCGTCTTACGGAGGAGACCCAGTACTTC.

The J gene is TRBJ1-6, the V gene TRBV5-4, with TRBD1 as a possible D gene (5 bases). CDR1 and CDR2 from the germline V gene are SGHNT and YYREEE (reference sequence). This CDR3 comprises 15 residues. V was shortened by 4 bases and J by 7 bases, with 15 bases between the two germline ends. The CDR3 DNA sequence: TGTGCCAGCAGCCAGGACGGATGGGGGAATTCACCCCTCCACTTT. Its protein product is CASSQDGWGNSPLHF.

As regards this clone: This sample also contains other DNA sequences that code for the same CDR3. J is TRBJ1-2 and V is TRBV10-3, with D perhaps matching TRBD1 (5 bases). The germline gives CDR1 ENHRY, CDR2 SYGVKD. V dropped 0 bases and J dropped 3 bases, with 8 bases sitting between them. The CDR3 covers 14 residues. This chain's CDR3 is CAISESGGDYGYTF. Here the CDR3 DNA reads TGTGCCATCAGTGAGTCGGGGGGGGACTATGGCTACACCTTC.

This chain uses TRBV28 with TRBJ1-4; weak D call: TRBD1 (6 bases). The CDR3 spans 14 residues. V lost 1 base and J 7 bases, leaving 10 bases between the germline ends. Germline V CDR1 and CDR2: MDHEN, SYDVKM. The CDR3 loop reads CASSLSGGGEKLFF. CDR3 DNA: TGTGCCAGCAGTTTATCGGGGGGCGGTGAAAAACTGTTTTTT.

This chain connects TRBV29-1 to TRBJ2-3; TRBD1 matches at 10 bases. The V gene end was trimmed by 8 bases and the J gene end by 3 bases; junction bases not matched to a gene: 11. This CDR3 contains 15 residues. Germline V lookup: CDR1 SQVTM, CDR2 ANQGSEA. The CDR3 sequence: CSIRQGALGTDTQYF. In nucleotides, the CDR3 is TGCAGCATCCGACAGGGGGCGCTTGGGACAGATACGCAGTATTTT.

The V gene is TRBV6-1, the J gene TRBJ2-7; 7 bases fit TRBD2. Germline CDR1 and CDR2: MNHNS and SASEGT. The CDR3 has 12 amino acids. After removal of 8 bases from V and 2 bases from J, the junction contained 3 bases not matched to a gene. The CDR3 nucleotides read TGTGCCAGCTGGCGGGGGACCTACGAGCAGTACTTC. This encodes CASWRGTYEQYF.

The rearrangement uses TRBV5-1 and TRBJ2-7; 7 positions agree with TRBD1. This CDR3 contains 13 residues. From germline, CDR1 is SGHRS and CDR2 YFSETQ. J was trimmed by 6 bases and V by 4 bases; bases with no gene match: 7. CDR3 protein: CASSLDRFGEQYF. In DNA, the CDR3 is TGCGCCAGCAGCCTGGACAGGTTCGGCGAGCAGTACTTC.

The genes are TRBV5-1 and TRBJ1-2; D gene uncertain. The germline V gene encodes CDR1 SGHRS and CDR2 YFSETQ. The germline V and J ends were trimmed by 3 bases and 8 bases, with 11 bases remaining between them. The length of the CDR3 is 12 residues. Written as DNA, the CDR3 is TGCGCCAGCAGCTGGGGAGACTGGGGCTACACCTTC. Protein sequence: CASSWGDWGYTF. Variable domain in full (rest from reference TRBV5-1 and TRBJ1-2): KAGVTQTPRYLIKTRGQQVTLSCSPISGHRSVSWYQQTPGQGLQFLFEYFSETQRNKGNFPGRFSGRQFSNSRSEMNVSTLELGDSALYLCASSWGDWGYTFGSGTRLTVV.

The chain has TRBV6-1 and TRBJ2-2; 11 bases fit TRBD1. After removal of 4 bases from V and 0 bases from J, the junction contained 1 base not matched to a gene. The CDR3 contains 16 residues. Germline V gene lookup returns CDR1 MNHNS and CDR2 SASEGT. CDR3 DNA: TGTGCCAGCAGTGTGGGACAGGGGGCGAACACCGGGGAGCTGTTTTTT. This translates into CASSVGQGANTGELFF.